The clone carrying this T cell receptor beta chain appeared once. This sample is part of a study of blood T cell repertoires in COVID-19. Across the whole study: Some COVID-19 samples were acute and others convalescent; all came from the United States, Italy and Spain. Sources were T cells, B-cell-depleted T cells, or PBMCs; the material itself was cDNA or gDNA.

Profiling relied on immunoSEQ multiplex PCR, and the TCRdb table lists in-frame clones only, not all of them. The table lists about 230,000 clones, approximately 80% of them singletons. Between the trimmed V and J ends, which lost 5 bases and 6 bases, there was a span of 8 bases. This CDR3 is 11 amino acids long. Germline CDR1 is DFQATT and CDR2 is SNEGSKA (reference sequence). This chain connects TRBV20-1 to TRBJ1-5; D call uncertain. The TCR was taken from a woman between 50 and 59 years old with acute or convalescent COVID-19. The sequenced sample was peripheral blood. Written as DNA, the CDR3 is TGCAGTGCTCCGACGGGTCAGCCCCAGCATTTT. It specifies CSAPTGQPQHF.